One TCR beta chain is described in this entry. As yet, its antigen is unknown. Built from TCR beta cDNA, the libraries had unique molecular identifiers in them. It was from approximately 0.91 to 9.4 million T cells that 450,000 to 550,000 cDNA molecules came. TCRdb independently ran MiXCR on the PCR reads; one entry per CDR3 protein. The sample yields around 700,000 distinct CDR3 sequences, approximately 59% seen once. The data derive from a study of post-analysis software for immune sequencing data. Study overall: There were relapsing-remitting, secondary progressive and progressive-relapsing multiple sclerosis among the disease courses included. Whole-study findings and limits: Under the F measure, samples that were prepared in one batch clustered strongly together. Compared with controls, patients showed significantly lower normalized Chao1 diversity.

The TCR comes from a girl aged 2-10 years with multiple sclerosis. Sequencing input: blood.

CDR3 amino acids: CASSSRTAAETQYF. The CDR3 DNA reads TGTGCCAGCAGCTCCCGGACGGCCGCGGAGACCCAGTACTTC. The chain is built from TRBV11-2 and TRBJ2-5; no firm D call. V lost 4 bases, J lost 5 bases, and 14 bases lay in between. CDR1 is SGHAT and CDR2 is FQNNGV in the germline V gene. The CDR3 consists of 14 residues.